This passage covers 15 T cell receptor beta chains from one sample sequenced in a study of regulatory T cells in long-lasting Graves disease (dated by TCRdb to about 2021). The time point label for this specimen denotes: newly diagnosed GD, antithyroid drugs for less than 3 months. RNA was extracted from PBMCs in TRIzol for both TCR sequencing and RNA sequencing. The library was generated by multiplex PCR. Sequencing relied on an Illumina HiSeq 4000. TCR beta libraries were built with iRepertoire HTBI primers and Arm-PCR amplification of CDR3 regions. The raw public reads went through TCRdb reprocessing: fastp at Q25, MiXCR clone calling, in-frame beta chains kept. Rows matching on CDR3 protein sequence are summarized as one entry with the most common DNA and genes. This sample lists 450,000 to 700,000 distinct CDR3 sequences; about 14% were detected once. The ten largest clones add up to roughly a tenth of the sample.

These same records also appear under a second study, on T cells in Graves' hyperthyroidism and ophthalmopathy.

Here the sequenced sample was peripheral blood mononuclear cells (PBMCs), taken at new diagnosis, from a patient treated with antithyroid drugs. Receptors were obtained from a man between 25 and 39 years old with Graves disease. Donor details come from another sample of the same person, matched by shared clones.

This clonotype was counted ten times or more. The chain joins TRBV10-3 to TRBJ2-7; tentatively, D is TRBD1 (5 bases). Per germline, CDR1 ENHRY and CDR2 SYGVKD. V lost 8 bases, J lost 6 bases, and 14 bases lay in between. This CDR3 has 12 residues. The CDR3 sequence is CAIAGNAVEQYF. As DNA, the CDR3 is TGTGCCATCGCAGGGAATGCGGTCGAGCAGTACTTC.

Many counts were recorded for this clonotype. This chain joins TRBV6-2 or TRBV6-3 and TRBJ2-7, with TRBD2 matching 11 bases. The V gene end was trimmed by 2 bases and the J gene end by 7 bases; junction bases not matched to a gene: 7. The CDR3 spans 15 residues. CDR1 is MNHEY and CDR2 is SVGEGT in the germline V gene. In nucleotides, the CDR3 is TGTGCCAGCAGTTACGAGACTAGCGGGGCCTGGGAGCAGTACTTC. Amino acids: CASSYETSGAWEQYF.

This clonotype has at least ten counts. J is TRBJ1-6 and V is TRBV19; D remains unclear. The CDR3 length is 13 residues. With 7 bases removed from V and 7 bases from J, the gap between germline ends came to 11 bases. The V gene's germline CDR1 is LNHDA and CDR2 SQIVND (reference sequence). CDR3 in amino acids: CASTRRYNSPLHF. The DNA of the CDR3 is TGTGCCAGTACCCGACGGTACAATTCACCCCTCCACTTT.

Details on this clonotype: Possible read error: a much larger clone is one base away. V is TRBV12-3 or TRBV12-4 and J is TRBJ2-7; 11 nucleotides match TRBD2. The CDR3 runs 15 residues. As DNA, the CDR3 is TGTGCCAGCAGTTCAGCACTAGCGGGGGTATACGAGCGGTACTTC. It yields the protein CASSSALAGVYERYF.

This clonotype was counted many times. The chain is built from TRBV11-2 and TRBJ1-3, with a tentative D call TRBD1 (6 bases). The CDR3 length is 17 residues. Trimming left V 2 bases short and J 4 bases short, with 18 bases between. Germline lookup yields CDR1 SGHAT and CDR2 FQNNGV. CDR3 protein: CASSLLPQGSSGNTIYF. In nucleotides, the CDR3 is TGTGCCAGCAGCTTACTCCCACAGGGAAGTTCGGGAAACACCATATATTTT.

Many counts were recorded for this clonotype. The rearrangement links TRBV28 to TRBJ2-7; TRBD1 aligns across 8 bases. In germline, CDR1 is MDHEN, CDR2 SYDVKM. The CDR3 length is 19 residues. Trimming cost V 6 bases and J 3 bases; bases outside gene matches: 22. The CDR3 region has the DNA TGTGCCAGCAGCCCAACTCCGTACCCTAGCAGACAGGGGAACTACGAGCAGTACTTC. Translated, it gives CASSPTPYPSRQGNYEQYF.

The V and J genes are TRBV12-3 or TRBV12-4 and TRBJ2-2; D is undetermined. The CDR3 is 15 residues long. The V end lost 3 bases, the J end lost 6 bases, and 14 bases lay between the germline ends. The DNA of the CDR3 is TGTGCCAGCAGTTTCCGCCTAGTGATCGCCGGGGAGCTGTTTTTT. Translating gives CASSFRLVIAGELFF.

The chain employs TRBV5-1 and TRBJ1-1; D unresolved. Germline V gene lookup returns CDR1 SGHRS and CDR2 YFSETQ. The V end was cut by 4 bases, the J end by 5 bases, with 15 bases between. The CDR3 totals 14 residues. CDR3 bases: TGCGCCAGCAGCCTTATAGTCTCTGAAACTGAAGCTTTCTTT. This sequence encodes CASSLIVSETEAFF.

Worth noting for this clonotype: Relative to the germline gene, one junction end is altered; a read error may explain this. This rearrangement joins TRBV30 to TRBJ2-1; 9 bases agree with TRBD2. The CDR3 consists of 14 residues. Germline V gene data show CDR1 as GTSNPN and CDR2 as SVGIG (reference sequence). The CDR3 nucleotides read TGTGCCTGGAGTACGGGACTAGCACGCAATGGGCAGTTCTTC. Translated, it gives CAWSTGLARNGQFF.

This clonotype was found a few times. This may be a read error: a much more frequent sequence differs by one nucleotide. This chain connects TRBV2 to TRBJ1-1; perhaps TRBD1 as D (5 bases). This CDR3 spans 13 amino acids. Germline CDR1 SNHLY, CDR2 FYNNEI. CDR3 loop: CVSRAQENTEAFF. The CDR3 DNA follows: TGTGTCAGCAGGGCGCAGGAGAACACTGAAGCTTTCTTT.

This rearrangement joins TRBV12-3 or TRBV12-4 to TRBJ1-5, with D possibly matching TRBD1 (5 bases). V lost 6 bases and J 0 bases, leaving 18 bases between the germline ends. The CDR3 runs 17 residues. The CDR3 loop is CASSWGPGPYSNQPQHF. The CDR3 nucleotides are TGTGCCAGCAGCTGGGGACCAGGACCCTATAGCAATCAGCCCCAGCATTTT.

This clonotype showed up just a few times. The chain couples TRBV19 to TRBJ2-4, with D possibly being TRBD1 or TRBD2 (5 bases each). CDR3 length: 12 residues. Germline V gene data show CDR1 as LNHDA and CDR2 as SQIVND (reference sequence). Deletions cut 4 bases from V and 6 bases from J, with 7 bases between. CDR3 protein: CASSTGLNIQYF. The CDR3 DNA is TGTGCCAGTAGTACGGGGCTAAACATTCAGTACTTC.

There are many counts of this clonotype. The chain carries TRBV11-2 and TRBJ2-7, with TRBD2 identical over 13 bases. The CDR3 runs 17 residues. The J segment lost 4 bases and the V segment lost 5 bases, leaving 11 bases of the junction unmatched. The V gene's germline CDR1 is SGHAT and CDR2 FQNNGV. CDR3 sequence (DNA): TGTGCCAGCAGCCATTCCCTAAGGACTAGCGGGAGTTACGAGCAGTACTTC. The encoded protein is CASSHSLRTSGSYEQYF.

In this sample, this clonotype turned up many times. The rearrangement links TRBV27 to TRBJ2-4; TRBD1 or TRBD2 may be the D gene (5 bases each). From germline, CDR1 is MNHEY and CDR2 SMNVEV (reference sequence). This CDR3 is built from 16 residues. V dropped 4 bases and J dropped 4 bases, with 17 bases sitting between them. The DNA for the CDR3 is TGTGCCAGCAGTTCACCTGCCCGGGACCGAAAAAACATTCAGTACTTC. Residues: CASSSPARDRKNIQYF.

This clonotype was recorded at least ten times. The chain couples TRBV12-3 or TRBV12-4 to TRBJ2-1, with 8 nucleotides matching TRBD2. The CDR3 extends over 14 amino acids. V shed 7 bases, J shed 9 bases, and the junction held 11 bases outside the gene matches. The DNA for the CDR3 is TGTGCCAGCAACCTTAGCGGGACCGGGACTGAGCAGTTCTTC. Residues: CASNLSGTGTEQFF.